Listed here are 30 T cell receptor beta chains from one sample, sequenced in a study of blood T cell repertoires in COVID-19. TCRdb keeps only in-frame clones here, not all; method: immunoSEQ multiplex PCR. The table lists 100,000 to 150,000 clones, roughly 90% of them singletons. Sequenced material: peripheral blood. The receptors here all came from a middle-aged man with acute or convalescent COVID-19.

This chain connects TRBV5-1 to TRBJ1-1, with D possibly TRBD1 on 6 matching bases. Germline V gene sequence: CDR1 SGHRS, CDR2 YFSETQ. This CDR3 spans 14 amino acids. V gave up 0 bases and J gave up 5 bases, with 11 bases separating them. The CDR3 sequence: CASSLVSGETEAFF. In nucleotides, the CDR3 is TGCGCCAGCAGCTTGGTTTCAGGGGAGACTGAAGCTTTCTTT.

The J gene is TRBJ2-7, the V gene TRBV6-5; the match to TRBD1 covers 9 bases. Per germline, CDR1 MNHEY and CDR2 SVGAGI. V was clipped by 6 bases and J by 3 bases; unmatched bases: 9. The CDR3 is 15 residues long. The CDR3 is CASRRTGADYYEQYF. In DNA, the CDR3 is TGTGCCAGCAGAAGGACAGGGGCGGACTACTACGAGCAGTACTTC.

This chain joins TRBV12-3 or TRBV12-4 and TRBJ1-6; D ambiguous. V was shortened by 1 base and J by 10 bases, with 8 bases between the two germline ends. The CDR3 runs 13 residues. CDR3: CASSLVEESPLHF. As DNA, the CDR3 is TGTGCCAGCAGTTTAGTAGAAGAATCACCCCTCCACTTT.

V and J are TRBV3-1 (or the pseudogene TRBV3-2) and TRBJ2-5; D not certain. With 0 bases removed from V and 5 bases from J, the gap between germline ends came to 4 bases. Looked up from germline, CDR1 is LGHDT and CDR2 is YNNKEL (reference sequence). The CDR3 consists of 12 residues. CDR3 coding DNA: TGTGCCAGCAGCCAAGATCGGGAGACCCAGTACTTC. This encodes CASSQDRETQYF.

This chain uses TRBV27 with TRBJ2-5, with D possibly TRBD1 on 6 matching bases. The CDR3 covers 16 residues. V gave up 7 bases and J gave up 2 bases, with 20 bases separating them. The germline gives CDR1 MNHEY, CDR2 SMNVEV (reference sequence). The CDR3 nucleotides read TGTGCCAGCAAAGACTTCGGCTTCAGGGGACAAGAGACCCAGTACTTC. Translated: CASKDFGFRGQETQYF.

The gene calls are TRBV6-2 or TRBV6-3 and TRBJ2-5; 8 bases map to TRBD2. The CDR3 covers 13 residues. The ends lost 5 bases at V and 5 bases at J; junction bases unmatched: 4. Germline-derived CDR1 and CDR2 are MNHEY and SVGEGT. The CDR3 protein is CASSRGGLETQYF. The CDR3 coding sequence is TGTGCCAGCAGTCGCGGGGGGTTGGAGACCCAGTACTTC.

V is TRBV11-1 and J is TRBJ1-1; 7 positions match TRBD1. Germline assignment: CDR1 SGHAT and CDR2 FQDESV (reference sequence). V lost 5 bases, J lost 0 bases, and 3 bases stayed unmatched. The CDR3 length is 14 residues. The CDR3 is CASSTDRLNTEAFF. In nucleotides, the CDR3 is TGTGCCAGCAGCACGGACAGGCTGAACACTGAAGCTTTCTTT. Full variable domain (outside the CDR3, taken from reference TRBV11-1 and TRBJ1-1): EAEVAQSPRYKITEKSQAVAFWCDPISGHATLYWYRQILGQGPELLVQFQDESVVDDSQLPKDRFSAERLKGVDSTLKIQPAELGDSAMYLCASSTDRLNTEAFFGQGTRLTVV.

CDR3 sequence (DNA): TGCGCCAGCAGCCAAGATTTTGCAGCCGGGACAGCATTTTACGAGCAGTACTTC. The encoded protein is CASSQDFAAGTAFYEQYF. V usage is TRBV4-3 and J usage is TRBJ2-7; 7 nucleotides align to TRBD1. With 0 bases clipped from V and 4 bases from J, the junction kept 15 bases outside the gene matches. The CDR3 has 18 amino acids. Germline assignment: CDR1 LGHNA and CDR2 YSLEER.

The chain joins TRBV7-8 to TRBJ1-5; D uncertain. V was cut by 3 bases and J by 0 bases, with 9 bases left in between. The CDR3 runs 15 residues. Germline loops: CDR1 SGHVS, CDR2 FQNEAQ. As DNA, the CDR3 is TGTGCCAGCAGCTTCGGGGTCTATAGCAATCAGCCCCAGCATTTT. Translated: CASSFGVYSNQPQHF.

The rearrangement links TRBV9 to TRBJ1-2; tentatively, D is TRBD1 (5 bases). CDR1 is SGDLS, CDR2 YYNGEE, per germline. The CDR3 loop spans 14 amino acids. V dropped 3 bases and J dropped 7 bases, with 16 bases sitting between them. The CDR3, as DNA: TGTGCCAGCAGCGCCCGGGCAGGGATCAGTGGCTACACCTTC. Amino acid sequence: CASSARAGISGYTF.

CDR3 in amino acids: CSISRTDTQYF. DNA for the CDR3: TGCAGTATCTCCCGCACAGATACGCAGTATTTT. This sequence joins TRBV20-1 and TRBJ2-3, with D unresolved. The V end was cut by 8 bases, the J end by 1 base, with 7 bases between. CDR1 and CDR2 from the germline V gene are DFQATT and SNEGSKA (reference sequence). This CDR3 has 11 amino acids.

This CDR3 is CASSEFSSYEQYF. The CDR3 nucleotides read TGTGCCAGCAGTGAATTCAGCTCCTACGAGCAGTACTTC. J is TRBJ2-7 and V is TRBV25-1, with D unresolved. CDR3 size: 13 residues. V was cut by 1 base and J by 0 bases, with 4 bases left in between. The germline V gene has CDR1 MGHDK and CDR2 SYGVNS.

This clone was seen just once. In DNA form, the CDR3 reads TGTGCCAGCAGCTTGAGGGACAGCCCTAACTATGGCTACACCTTC. This encodes CASSLRDSPNYGYTF. The chain recombines TRBV5-5 with TRBJ1-2, with TRBD1 identical over 7 bases. Per germline, CDR1 SGHKS and CDR2 YYEKEE (reference sequence). V shed 1 base, J shed 0 bases, and the junction held 3 bases outside the gene matches. The CDR3 runs 15 residues.

The chain employs TRBV6-2 or TRBV6-3 and TRBJ2-5, with 8 nucleotides matching TRBD1. Germline values: CDR1 MNHEY, CDR2 SVGEGT. This CDR3 has 15 amino acids. Trimming took 2 bases from V and 5 from J; bases not matched to a gene: 7. The CDR3 bases are TGTGCCAGCAGTTACGGGCAGGGGGCGTGGGAGACCCAGTACTTC. As protein: CASSYGQGAWETQYF.

The chain has TRBV5-1 and TRBJ1-2; 7 bases are shared with TRBD1. Germline values: CDR1 SGHRS, CDR2 YFSETQ. Losses at the gene ends were 4 bases for V and 3 bases for J; bases not matched to a gene: 6. The CDR3 loop spans 14 amino acids. CDR3 coding DNA: TGCGCCAGCAGCCGCGGGACAGAAGACTATGGCTACACCTTC. The encoded protein is CASSRGTEDYGYTF.

The chain recombines TRBV24-1 with TRBJ2-2; 11 bases map to TRBD2. The CDR3 consists of 16 residues. V shed 5 bases, J shed 2 bases, and the junction held 3 bases outside the gene matches. The V gene's germline CDR1 is KGHDR and CDR2 SFDVKD. The CDR3: CATSGTSGHNTGELFF. CDR3 bases: TGTGCCACCAGTGGGACTAGCGGGCATAACACCGGGGAGCTGTTTTTT.

The chain has TRBV10-3 and TRBJ1-5; D is perhaps TRBD1 (5 bases). The germline V and J ends were trimmed by 10 bases and 7 bases, with 14 bases remaining between them. The CDR3 totals 12 residues. Germline CDR1 reads ENHRY; CDR2 reads SYGVKD. This CDR3 is CATSGLSQPQHF. As DNA, the CDR3 is TGTGCCACCTCAGGGTTGTCGCAGCCCCAGCATTTT.

In regard to this clone: Relative to the germline gene, one junction end is altered; a read error may explain this. V usage is TRBV6-5 and J usage is TRBJ2-1, with 7 nucleotides matching TRBD1. This CDR3 comprises 14 residues. The germline gives CDR1 MNHEY, CDR2 SVGAGI. CDR3 nucleotide sequence: TGTGCCAGCAGGGGGACAGCGGCCTACTATGAGCAGTTCTTC. It yields the protein CASRGTAAYYEQFF.

The chain links TRBV10-1 to TRBJ1-2, with 9 bases identical to TRBD1. Germline CDR1 reads WNHNN; CDR2 reads SYGVQD (reference sequence). The junction had 8 bases not matched to a gene; V was cut back by 3 bases and J by 6 bases. The CDR3 contains 15 residues. CDR3: CASSDGPTGGNGYTF. CDR3 DNA: TGCGCCAGCAGTGATGGGCCGACAGGGGGGAATGGCTACACCTTC.

There are a few counts of this clone. The chain couples TRBV15 to TRBJ2-3; D may be TRBD2 (5 bases). V lost 0 bases and J 2 bases, leaving 12 bases between the germline ends. CDR1 is LNHNV and CDR2 is YYDKDF in the germline V gene (reference sequence). The CDR3 is made up of 16 amino acids. CDR3 region: CATSRDRAVFTDTQYF. CDR3 in DNA: TGTGCCACCAGCAGAGATCGAGCGGTTTTCACAGATACGCAGTATTTT.

This clone was observed a single time. The rearrangement uses TRBV5-1 and TRBJ2-3; perhaps TRBD1 as D (6 bases). Germline V gives CDR1 SGHRS, CDR2 YFSETQ. Trimming shortened V by 4 bases and J by 2 bases, and 11 bases separated the two germline ends. This CDR3 comprises 14 residues. The CDR3 coding sequence is TGCGCCAGCAGCCGCCGGGACAACACAGATACGCAGTATTTT. It codes for CASSRRDNTDTQYF.

The gene calls are TRBV29-1 and TRBJ2-5; D gene unclear. Trimming took off 6 bases at V and 3 bases at J, with 11 bases between the two ends. The CDR3 covers 12 residues. The V gene's germline CDR1 is SQVTM and CDR2 ANQGSEA. In DNA form, the CDR3 reads TGCAGCGTCGAACCGACAAAAGAGACCCAGTACTTC. Its translation is CSVEPTKETQYF.

The chain joins TRBV2 to TRBJ1-5; D remains ambiguous. V dropped 4 bases and J dropped 4 bases, with 11 bases sitting between them. CDR1 SNHLY and CDR2 FYNNEI come from the germline V gene. The CDR3 is 14 amino acids. CDR3 amino acids: CASSGTGGNQPQHF. The CDR3 nucleotides are TGTGCCAGCAGTGGGACTGGTGGAAATCAGCCCCAGCATTTT.

The chain combines TRBV6-5 with TRBJ2-1; 7 nucleotides match TRBD2. V gave up 7 bases and J gave up 6 bases; unmatched junction bases: 6. The CDR3 is 13 residues long. CDR1 is MNHEY and CDR2 is SVGAGI in the germline V gene. The CDR3 coding sequence is TGTGCCAGCAATTGGGGAGGGGCCAATGAGCAGTTCTTC. Its translation: CASNWGGANEQFF.

The chain has TRBV11-1 and TRBJ2-7, with 8 bases matching TRBD1. Germline V lookup: CDR1 SGHAT, CDR2 FQDESV (reference sequence). CDR3 size: 14 residues. Trimming removed 0 bases from V and 6 bases from J; junction bases left unmatched: 4. CDR3 nucleotide sequence: TGTGCCAGCAGCTTAGCGACAGGGGATAGCGAGCAGTACTTC. The encoded protein is CASSLATGDSEQYF. The whole variable domain, filled in from reference TRBV11-1 and TRBJ2-7, reads EAEVAQSPRYKITEKSQAVAFWCDPISGHATLYWYRQILGQGPELLVQFQDESVVDDSQLPKDRFSAERLKGVDSTLKIQPAELGDSAMYLCASSLATGDSEQYFGPGTRLTVT.

CDR3 sequence reads: CASSHLQPPSTDTQYF. The CDR3 coding sequence is TGCGCCAGCAGCCACCTACAGCCTCCTAGCACAGATACGCAGTATTTT. This chain links TRBV4-1 with TRBJ2-3; D gene ambiguous. V lost 3 bases and J 0 bases, leaving 13 bases between the germline ends. CDR1 is MGHRA, CDR2 YSYEKL, per germline. CDR3 length equals 16 residues.

This chain connects TRBV14 to TRBJ2-1; 7 nucleotides line up with TRBD2. The CDR3 consists of 13 residues. Trimming at V came to 2 bases and at J to 10 bases, leaving 5 bases not matched to a gene. The germline CDR1 and CDR2 sequences are SGHDN and FVKESK. CDR3 in amino acids: CASSQQLAREQFF. The CDR3 DNA sequence: TGTGCCAGCAGCCAACAACTAGCGCGGGAGCAGTTCTTC.

A word on this clone: Other DNA sequences in this sample translate to the same CDR3. This sequence joins TRBV12-3 or TRBV12-4 and TRBJ2-3; D is ambiguous. The CDR3 has 12 residues. V shed 5 bases and J shed 1 base, with 4 bases lying between them. CDR3 coding DNA: TGTGCCAGCAGTCCAGGCACAGATACGCAGTATTTT. This encodes CASSPGTDTQYF.

The chain has TRBV2 and TRBJ2-7; maybe TRBD1 (6 bases). V was pared by 3 bases and J by 6 bases, with 12 bases between. Germline V lookup: CDR1 SNHLY, CDR2 FYNNEI. This CDR3 is built from 13 residues. The CDR3 DNA follows: TGTGCCAGCAGTGACAGGGGTCGCGGCGAGCAGTACTTC. The encoded protein is CASSDRGRGEQYF.

The rearrangement uses TRBV6-6 and TRBJ2-7; 10 bases are a match to TRBD1. Germline trimming cut 8 bases from V and 7 bases from J; bases unmatched to any gene: 5. This CDR3 has 12 residues. Per germline, CDR1 MNHNY and CDR2 SVGAGI (reference sequence). The CDR3 spells CASRQGALEQYF. CDR3 sequence (DNA): TGTGCCAGCCGACAGGGGGCGCTTGAGCAGTACTTC.